One and the same sample provided the 29 T cell receptor beta chains below, sequenced in a study of T cell repertoires in cytomegalovirus infection. No antigen has been assigned to these receptors. Each CDR3 protein is one row after TCRdb ran MiXCR on the reads. The table has roughly 500,000 distinct CDR3 sequences, under 45% seen once. Specimen: cultured PBMCs, collected from culture after CMV antigen stimulation. The receptors were gathered from a human donor in good health (CMV status not recorded). Some clones in this sample may be carry-over from other donors' samples.

This clonotype was recorded a few times. The chain has TRBV6-2 or TRBV6-3 and TRBJ2-7; D gene unclear. V lost 5 bases to trimming and J lost 6 bases, with 17 bases between them. The germline V gene encodes CDR1 MNHEY and CDR2 SVGEGT. The CDR3 runs 14 residues. The CDR3 region is CASSPRPYQAEQYF. The DNA for the CDR3 is TGTGCCAGCAGTCCCCGGCCCTATCAAGCCGAGCAGTACTTC.

The sample holds a few counts of this clonotype. The V gene is TRBV2, the J gene TRBJ2-1; 8 bases line up with TRBD1. The CDR3 contains 15 residues. V lost 8 bases, J lost 8 bases, and 14 bases stayed unmatched. Germline CDR1 is SNHLY and CDR2 is FYNNEI. The CDR3: CASGGPGGARDEQFF. DNA of the CDR3: TGTGCCAGCGGCGGGCCAGGGGGCGCGAGGGATGAGCAGTTCTTC.

This rearrangement joins TRBV19 to TRBJ1-2; the D is unclear. CDR1 LNHDA and CDR2 SQIVND come from the germline V gene (reference sequence). V gave up 5 bases and J gave up 3 bases, with 16 bases separating them. The CDR3 runs to 15 residues. CDR3 sequence (DNA): TGTGCCAGTAGTTCGCCTCCGGGTTTGTACTATGGCTACACCTTC. It translates to CASSSPPGLYYGYTF. Combining the CDR3 with reference TRBV19 and TRBJ1-2 gives the whole variable domain DGGITQSPKYLFRKEGQNVTLSCEQNLNHDAMYWYRQDPGQGLRLIYYSQIVNDFQKGDIAEGYSVSREKKESFPLTVTSAQKNPTAFYLCASSSPPGLYYGYTFGSGTRLTVV.

The chain recombines TRBV28 with TRBJ1-4; D possibly corresponds to TRBD1 (5 bases). In germline, CDR1 is MDHEN, CDR2 SYDVKM. The CDR3 consists of 15 residues. Between the trimmed V and J ends, which lost 6 bases and 3 bases, there was a span of 14 bases. CDR3 in DNA: TGTGCCAGCAGAGCTACCGACAGTTCTAATGAAAAACTGTTTTTT. Encoded protein: CASRATDSSNEKLFF.

The chain has TRBV6-1 and TRBJ1-1; TRBD1 aligns across 9 bases. Germline V gives CDR1 MNHNS, CDR2 SASEGT. CDR3 size: 14 residues. The J segment lost 5 bases and the V segment lost 6 bases, leaving 7 bases of the junction unmatched. The CDR3 spells CASSWTGDETEAFF. CDR3 in DNA: TGTGCCAGCAGCTGGACAGGGGATGAAACTGAAGCTTTCTTT.

The chain recombines TRBV7-2 with TRBJ2-2, with unresolved D. CDR3 size: 15 residues. The germline V gene encodes CDR1 SGHTA and CDR2 FQGNSA. V was pared by 0 bases and J by 6 bases, with 11 bases between. The CDR3, as DNA: TGTGCCAGCAGCTTAGCGGTAGGGTATCCCGGGGAGCTGTTTTTT. It yields the protein CASSLAVGYPGELFF. Full variable domain (remainder filled in from reference TRBV7-2 and TRBJ2-2): GAGVSQSPSNKVTEKGKDVELRCDPISGHTALYWYRQSLGQGLEFLIYFQGNSAPDKSGLPSDRFSAERTGGSVSTLTIQRTQQEDSAVYLCASSLAVGYPGELFFGEGSRLTVL.

The chain has TRBV7-2 and TRBJ2-7, with 7 bases aligning to TRBD1. Germline loops: CDR1 SGHTA, CDR2 FQGNSA. V shed 1 base, J shed 5 bases, and the junction held 11 bases outside the gene matches. The CDR3 spans 16 residues. The CDR3 protein is CASSLEVNRGIDEQYF. CDR3 sequence (DNA): TGTGCCAGCAGCTTAGAGGTAAACAGGGGCATCGACGAGCAGTACTTC.

The chain has TRBV7-6 and TRBJ2-1; TRBD2 aligns across 11 bases. The CDR3 contains 15 residues. The germline CDR1 and CDR2 sequences are SGHVS and FNYEAQ. V shed 4 bases and J 10 bases; nucleotides not matched to a gene: 9. The CDR3 nucleotides read TGTGCCAGCAGCTCCCCTAGCGGGGGGATCGGCGAGCAGTTCTTC. Its protein product is CASSSPSGGIGEQFF.

The rearrangement uses TRBV5-4 and TRBJ2-5; 7 bases map to TRBD2. The CDR3 loop spans 16 amino acids. The V gene's germline CDR1 is SGHNT and CDR2 YYREEE (reference sequence). V shed 0 bases and J 5 bases; nucleotides not matched to a gene: 10. The CDR3 region has the DNA TGTGCCAGCAGCTTGGCCCCCCGACTAGCAGGCGAGACCCAGTACTTC. This gives the protein CASSLAPRLAGETQYF.

This clonotype was seen just once. CDR3 nucleotide sequence: TGTGCCAGTAGTACCTCTCGAAGGGGTACTAACTATGGCTACACCTTC. This gives the protein CASSTSRRGTNYGYTF. The chain has TRBV19 and TRBJ1-2; D may be TRBD1 (5 bases). V lost 4 bases and J 0 bases, leaving 15 bases between the germline ends. The CDR3 spans 16 residues. CDR1 is LNHDA and CDR2 is SQIVND in the germline V gene (reference sequence).

This clonotype showed up just a few times. DNA for the CDR3: TGTGCCAGCAGCTTAGTGGGCAGGACCATAGGTCAGCCCCAGCATTTT. This sequence encodes CASSLVGRTIGQPQHF. The chain recombines TRBV7-8 with TRBJ1-5; unclear D gene. This CDR3 has 16 residues. CDR1 is SGHVS and CDR2 is FQNEAQ in the germline V gene. V was pared by 1 base and J by 6 bases, with 16 bases between.

The chain couples TRBV7-6 to TRBJ2-1; tentatively, D is TRBD1 (6 bases). The V gene lost 4 bases and the J gene lost 4 bases, with 8 bases spanning the gap. Germline V CDR1 and CDR2: SGHVS, FNYEAQ. CDR3 size: 13 residues. The CDR3 nucleotides read TGTGCCAGCAGCTCTCAGGGGTACAATGAGCAGTTCTTC. The encoded protein is CASSSQGYNEQFF.

The genes are TRBV7-9 and TRBJ1-1; 8 bases line up with TRBD1. CDR1 and CDR2 from the germline V gene are SEHNR and FQNEAQ (reference sequence). The V gene end was trimmed by 5 bases and the J gene end by 5 bases; junction bases not matched to a gene: 7. The CDR3 runs to 14 residues. CDR3 sequence: CASSTLTGGTEAFF. The CDR3 DNA reads TGTGCCAGCAGCACCTTAACAGGGGGTACTGAAGCTTTCTTT.

This clonotype has a handful of counts. The rearrangement joins TRBV7-2 to TRBJ2-7; maybe TRBD2 (5 bases). The CDR3 has 15 residues. Germline V CDR1 and CDR2: SGHTA, FQGNSA. V dropped 3 bases and J dropped 2 bases, with 14 bases sitting between them. The CDR3 reads CASSFGVLGPYEQYF. The CDR3 DNA reads TGTGCCAGCAGCTTCGGGGTTCTAGGACCCTACGAGCAGTACTTC. The full variable domain, rest sourced from reference TRBV7-2 and TRBJ2-7, is GAGVSQSPSNKVTEKGKDVELRCDPISGHTALYWYRQSLGQGLEFLIYFQGNSAPDKSGLPSDRFSAERTGGSVSTLTIQRTQQEDSAVYLCASSFGVLGPYEQYFGPGTRLTVT.

V gene TRBV20-1 combines with J gene TRBJ2-1; the D gene is possibly TRBD2 (5 bases). Trimming took off 6 bases at V and 8 bases at J, with 14 bases between the two ends. Germline V gives CDR1 DFQATT, CDR2 SNEGSKA (reference sequence). The CDR3 contains 12 residues. CDR3 loop: CSATREFDEQFF. The CDR3 nucleotides are TGCAGTGCGACACGGGAATTCGATGAGCAGTTCTTC.

At least ten counts were recorded for this clonotype. The chain is built from TRBV7-2 and TRBJ2-5; 10 bases agree with TRBD1. Germline assignment: CDR1 SGHTA and CDR2 FQGNSA. The CDR3 length is 14 residues. Trimming cost V 4 bases and J 1 base; bases outside gene matches: 0. The CDR3: CASSWDRGQETQYF. The CDR3 bases are TGTGCCAGCAGCTGGGACAGGGGCCAAGAGACCCAGTACTTC.

The chain employs TRBV12-3 or TRBV12-4 and TRBJ1-5; D remains unclear. This CDR3 comprises 13 residues. Deletions cut 6 bases from V and 5 bases from J, with 11 bases between. The CDR3 sequence is CASSPRRDQPQHF. Written as DNA, the CDR3 is TGTGCCAGCAGCCCCCGTCGGGATCAGCCCCAGCATTTT.

The rearrangement joins TRBV6-1 to TRBJ1-5, with D uncertain. V gave up 4 bases and J gave up 3 bases, with 7 bases separating them. This CDR3 contains 13 residues. Germline-derived CDR1 and CDR2 are MNHNS and SASEGT. CDR3 sequence: CASSGSFNQPQHF. CDR3 nucleotides: TGTGCCAGCAGTGGCAGTTTCAATCAGCCCCAGCATTTT.

This clonotype was detected only a few times. The chain links TRBV7-2 to TRBJ2-1; 9 bases line up with TRBD1. This CDR3 is 16 amino acids long. Per the germline V gene, CDR1 is SGHTA and CDR2 is FQGNSA. The V segment lost 4 bases and the J segment 0 bases; nucleotides outside the gene matches: 4. The CDR3 DNA follows: TGTGCCAGCAGCTACAGGGGGCAGGCCTCCTACAATGAGCAGTTCTTC. It encodes CASSYRGQASYNEQFF.

This sequence joins TRBV6-8 and TRBJ1-1, with D tentatively TRBD1 (5 bases). Per the germline V gene, CDR1 is MNHGY and CDR2 is SAAAGT. V lost 6 bases and J lost 1, with 21 bases in between. CDR3 length: 17 amino acids. In nucleotides, the CDR3 is TGTGCCAGCAGCACCCAGAGAAGTCCCCAGGGGAACACTGAAGCTTTCTTT. This sequence encodes CASSTQRSPQGNTEAFF.

V is TRBV18 and J is TRBJ2-3; tentatively, D is TRBD1 or TRBD2 (5 bases each). CDR1 and CDR2 from the germline V gene are KGHSH and LQKENI. This CDR3 is built from 15 residues. V shed 1 base and J shed 2 bases, with 10 bases lying between them. As DNA, the CDR3 is TGTGCCAGCTCACCACGGGACGGGAACACAGATACGCAGTATTTT. Translating gives CASSPRDGNTDTQYF.

This clonotype was observed a few times. DNA for the CDR3: TGTGCCAGCAGTGAAGCTACTGGGAGTACTGCTTTCTTT. Protein: CASSEATGSTAFF. The chain has TRBV6-1 and TRBJ1-1; D remains ambiguous. Germline CDR1 is MNHNS and CDR2 is SASEGT. The CDR3 has 13 residues. With 0 bases removed from V and 11 bases from J, the gap between germline ends came to 13 bases.

This chain connects TRBV7-9 to TRBJ2-1; either TRBD1 or TRBD2 may supply D (6 bases each). The V gene lost 6 bases and the J gene lost 10 bases, with 13 bases spanning the gap. The CDR3 loop spans 12 amino acids. CDR1 is SEHNR, CDR2 FQNEAQ, per germline (reference sequence). This CDR3 reads CASRTPGAEQFF. The CDR3 DNA sequence: TGTGCCAGCAGAACGCCGGGGGCGGAGCAGTTCTTC.

About this clonotype itself: This may be a read error, as it is one base from a much larger clone. The chain carries TRBV6-2 or TRBV6-3 and TRBJ2-3; TRBD2 aligns across 13 bases. The germline gives CDR1 MNHEY, CDR2 SVGEGT. The CDR3 totals 13 residues. With 8 bases clipped from V and 4 bases from J, the junction kept 0 bases outside the gene matches. CDR3: CASGLAGADTQYF. As DNA, the CDR3 is TGTGCCAGCGGACTAGCGGGAGCAGATACGCAGTATTTT.

The chain is built from TRBV6-1 and TRBJ2-1; TRBD1 or TRBD2 may be the D gene (5 bases each). The germline gives CDR1 MNHNS, CDR2 SASEGT. V shed 6 bases and J shed 4 bases, with 19 bases lying between them. The CDR3 has 16 residues. DNA of the CDR3: TGTGCCAGCAGCCTCGGGGCCCAGTGGGGATACAATGAGCAGTTCTTC. This translates into CASSLGAQWGYNEQFF.

The chain is built from TRBV7-1 and TRBJ2-1; 8 bases fit TRBD1. TRBV7-1 is designated an ORF whose function remains uncertain. The V gene end was trimmed by 3 bases and the J gene end by 10 bases; junction bases not matched to a gene: 11. This CDR3 contains 15 residues. The CDR3 loop reads CASSSSRGTGPEQFF. For the CDR3, the DNA is TGTGCCAGCAGCTCCTCACGGGGGACAGGCCCAGAGCAGTTCTTC.

The rearrangement uses TRBV7-9 and TRBJ2-7; possible D gene TRBD1, 5 bases. The V end was cut by 5 bases, the J end by 2 bases, with 10 bases between. Germline-derived CDR1 and CDR2 are SEHNR and FQNEAQ (reference sequence). The CDR3 extends over 13 amino acids. The CDR3 protein is CASSGRGTYEQYF. DNA of the CDR3: TGTGCCAGCAGCGGAAGGGGCACCTACGAGCAGTACTTC.

Only one count was recorded for this clonotype. The chain recombines TRBV19 with TRBJ2-7; possible D gene TRBD1, 6 bases. The V end was cut by 1 base, the J end by 2 bases, with 15 bases between. CDR3 length: 16 residues. Germline CDR1 LNHDA, CDR2 SQIVND (reference sequence). The CDR3 loop is CASSIVRTGKAYEQYF. Written as DNA, the CDR3 is TGTGCCAGTAGTATAGTACGCACAGGGAAGGCCTACGAGCAGTACTTC.

This clonotype was detected many times. The chain combines TRBV7-2 with TRBJ2-1, with TRBD1 as a possible D gene (6 bases). Germline-derived CDR1 and CDR2 are SGHTA and FQGNSA. CDR3 length: 14 amino acids. With 5 bases removed from V and 6 bases from J, the gap between germline ends came to 14 bases. The CDR3 protein is CASSLLKQGNEQFF. In nucleotides, the CDR3 is TGTGCCAGCAGCCTCCTTAAACAGGGCAATGAGCAGTTCTTC. The whole variable domain, filled in from reference TRBV7-2 and TRBJ2-1, reads GAGVSQSPSNKVTEKGKDVELRCDPISGHTALYWYRQSLGQGLEFLIYFQGNSAPDKSGLPSDRFSAERTGGSVSTLTIQRTQQEDSAVYLCASSLLKQGNEQFFGPGTRLTVL.